A selection of T cell receptor beta chains follows, all from one sample in a study of cytomegalovirus exposure and HLA in healthy donors. The repertoire was sequenced with immunoSEQ multiplex PCR; TCRdb's copy has only in-frame clones and lacks some. This sample yields 170,000 or so clones, of which roughly four fifths are seen a single time; roughly 2.8% belongs to the top ten. The material sequenced was PBMCs. These TCRs come from a male donor in good health and CMV-seronegative. CDR3s include the opening cysteine and the closing phenylalanine or tryptophan. D genes are given only for firm matches. Only some rows state a clone size, as once, few, many or a class for expanded clones.

abundance | j_gene | v_gene | d_gene | CDR3aa | CDR3nt
. | TRBJ2-6 | TRBV5-1 | . | CASSPDLLSSGANVLTF | TGCGCCAGCAGCCCGGACTTGTTGAGCTCTGGGGCCAACGTCCTGACTTTC
. | TRBJ2-1 | TRBV9 | . | CASSVGLDEQFF | TGTGCCAGCAGCGTAGGGCTGGATGAGCAGTTCTTC
. | TRBJ2-3 | TRBV6-5 | . | CASSSYTDTQYF | TGTGCCAGCAGTTCCTACACAGATACGCAGTATTTT
. | TRBJ1-1 | TRBV28 | . | CASSFGGWEAFF | TGTGCCAGCAGTTTCGGGGGATGGGAAGCTTTCTTT
. | TRBJ2-7 | TRBV15 | . | CATSRAPTYEQYF | TGTGCCACCAGCAGAGCCCCCACCTACGAGCAGTACTTC
. | TRBJ2-1 | TRBV11-2 | . | CASSYREPGSEQFF | TGTGCCAGCAGCTACCGGGAACCAGGAAGTGAGCAGTTCTTC
. | TRBJ2-7 | TRBV2 | TRBD1 | CASRPLNLLTGANYEQYF | TGTGCCAGCAGGCCCTTGAACCTATTGACAGGGGCGAACTACGAGCAGTACTTC
. | TRBJ2-6 | TRBV5-1 | . | CASSPGGTGANVLTF | TGCGCCAGCAGCCCCGGAGGGACCGGGGCCAACGTCCTGACTTTC
few | TRBJ1-1 | TRBV30 | TRBD1 | CAWSVSSGGTEAFF | TGTGCCTGGAGTGTGTCCTCAGGGGGCACTGAAGCTTTCTTT
. | TRBJ1-1 | TRBV10-3 | . | CAIRTTGVNTEAFF | TGTGCCATCAGGACGACGGGGGTGAACACTGAAGCTTTCTTT
few | TRBJ2-3 | TRBV21-1 | . | CASSKTDRGGDTQYF | TGTGCCAGCAGCAAAACGGACAGGGGTGGGGATACGCAGTATTTT
once | TRBJ2-7 | TRBV30 | . | CAWATPYEQYF | TGTGCCTGGGCTACCCCCTACGAGCAGTACTTC
. | TRBJ1-1 | TRBV28 | TRBD1 | CASSFEGTGGGGTEAFF | TGTGCCAGCAGTTTTGAAGGGACAGGGGGAGGGGGCACTGAAGCTTTCTTT
once | TRBJ2-5 | TRBV6-1 | . | CLTYFAAQYF | TGTCTAACCTACTTTGCGGCCCAGTACTTC
few | TRBJ2-1 | TRBV6-1 | TRBD2 | CASSEGGGRYNEQFF | TGTGCCAGCAGTGAAGGCGGGGGTCGCTACAATGAGCAGTTCTTC
. | TRBJ2-7 | TRBV6-6 | . | CASSYGRPQEQYF | TGTGCCAGCAGTTACGGGCGCCCTCAAGAGCAGTACTTC
. | TRBJ2-7 | TRBV9 | . | CASSASSSYEQYF | TGTGCCAGCAGCGCCTCGAGCTCCTACGAGCAGTACTTC
. | TRBJ1-5 | TRBV27 | TRBD1 | CASSLDRGGQPQHF | TGTGCCAGCAGTTTGGACAGGGGGGGGCAGCCCCAGCATTTT
. | TRBJ2-3 | TRBV5-1 | . | CASSLLDTQYF | TGCGCCAGCAGCTTACTAGATACGCAGTATTTT
. | TRBJ2-3 | TRBV5-1 | TRBD2 | CASSLGLAGSNTDTQYF | TGCGCCAGCAGCTTGGGGTTAGCGGGTTCGAACACAGATACGCAGTATTTT
. | TRBJ2-7 | TRBV6-1 | TRBD2 | CASSVTAGGDYEQYF | TGTGCCAGCAGTGTAACAGCGGGGGGTGACTACGAGCAGTACTTC
. | TRBJ2-3 | TRBV5-4 | . | CASSGEGGSTDTQYF | TGTGCCAGCAGCGGAGAGGGCGGCAGCACAGATACGCAGTATTTT
. | TRBJ2-7 | TRBV28 | . | CASSYSSYEQYF | TGTGCCAGCAGTTACAGCTCCTACGAGCAGTACTTC
few | TRBJ2-2 | TRBV19 | . | CASSIWESGELFF | TGTGCCAGTAGTATATGGGAGAGCGGGGAGCTGTTTTTT
. | TRBJ2-1 | TRBV7-9 | TRBD2 | CASSPSLLAGVYNEQFF | TGTGCCAGCAGCCCTAGTCTTCTAGCGGGGGTCTACAATGAGCAGTTCTTC
. | TRBJ1-4 | TRBV27 | . | CASKPGATNEKLFF | TGTGCCAGCAAGCCGGGTGCAACTAATGAAAAACTGTTTTTT
once | TRBJ1-1 | TRBV27 | . | CASSIHRDAAEAFF | TGTGCCAGCAGTATCCACAGGGATGCGGCTGAAGCTTTCTTT
. | TRBJ2-7 | TRBV5-5 | TRBD1 | CASSLERDSKRQYF | TGTGCCAGCAGCTTGGAAAGGGACAGTAAACGGCAGTACTTC
. | TRBJ1-1 | TRBV9 | . | CASSVSSWNTEAFF | TGTGCCAGCAGCGTATCCTCCTGGAACACTGAAGCTTTCTTT
. | TRBJ2-1 | TRBV4-1 | TRBD2 | CASSPGGGVSYNEQFF | TGCGCCAGCAGCCCGGGGGGGGGTGTCTCCTACAATGAGCAGTTCTTC
. | TRBJ2-1 | TRBV7-2 | TRBD1 | CASSYGGTGGSYNEQFF | TGTGCCAGCAGCTACGGCGGGACAGGGGGCTCCTACAATGAGCAGTTCTTC
few | TRBJ2-5 | TRBV6-5 | . | CASSLQWYQETQYF | TGTGCCAGCAGCCTACAGTGGTACCAAGAGACCCAGTACTTC
. | TRBJ1-1 | TRBV9 | . | CASSPRQDIGTEAFF | TGTGCCAGCAGCCCCCGTCAGGATATTGGCACTGAAGCTTTCTTT
. | TRBJ1-5 | TRBV19 | TRBD1 | CASSVLQGVGNQPQHF | TGTGCCAGTAGTGTCCTACAGGGGGTGGGCAATCAGCCCCAGCATTTT
. | TRBJ1-1 | TRBV6-5 | TRBD1 | CASSGGQTLNTEAFF | TGTGCCAGCAGTGGGGGACAGACTCTAAACACTGAAGCTTTCTTT
few | TRBJ2-5 | TRBV11-2 | . | CASSLALYQETQYF | TGTGCCAGCAGCTTAGCTTTGTACCAAGAGACCCAGTACTTC
. | TRBJ2-1 | TRBV6-1 | . | CASSERDNEQFF | TGTGCCAGCAGTGAACGGGACAATGAGCAGTTCTTC
. | TRBJ2-7 | TRBV12-5 | . | CASGFSSGLSYEQYF | TGTGCTAGTGGTTTTAGTTCAGGCCTATCCTACGAGCAGTACTTC
. | TRBJ1-1 | TRBV7-9 | . | CASSFVVTGLNTEAFF | TGTGCCAGCAGCTTCGTGGTCACAGGCCTGAACACTGAAGCTTTCTTT
. | TRBJ2-6 | TRBV28 | TRBD1 | CASSRQGAPGANVLTF | TGTGCCAGCAGTAGACAGGGGGCGCCTGGGGCCAACGTCCTGACTTTC